The present entry profiles one T cell receptor (beta chain) with its context. Its target is not known. The entry originates in a study of OX40 agonist ivuxolimab in advanced cancers. Across the study: At doses from 0.01 to 10 mg/kg, patients were given intravenous ivuxolimab every 2 weeks.

TCRdb keeps only in-frame clones here, not all; method: immunoSEQ multiplex PCR. The repertoire holds fewer than 200,000 clones, with approximately 94% as singletons. General study points: Relative to CD4+ cells, CD8+ T cells on average had more expanded clones. CD4+ and CD8+ T cells in blood underwent clonal expansion by week 6 at 0.1 to 3.0 mg/kg.

This CDR3 has 16 residues. The V and J ends lost 3 bases and 1 base respectively, with 13 bases between them. Germline lookup yields CDR1 MDHEN and CDR2 SYDVKM. Exclusion applied to patients with autoimmune disease history or systemic immunosuppression. The receptor was derived from an adult with an advanced solid tumor such as melanoma, head and neck, liver or kidney cancer. Sequenced material: CD4+ or CD8+ T cells sorted from blood, taken in a trial of the OX40 agonist ivuxolimab. The chain is built from TRBV28 and TRBJ1-5, with D possibly matching TRBD1 (6 bases). CDR3 in amino acids: CASSFFRGLSNQPQHF. The CDR3 DNA sequence: TGTGCCAGCAGTTTCTTCAGGGGTCTCAGCAATCAGCCCCAGCATTTT.